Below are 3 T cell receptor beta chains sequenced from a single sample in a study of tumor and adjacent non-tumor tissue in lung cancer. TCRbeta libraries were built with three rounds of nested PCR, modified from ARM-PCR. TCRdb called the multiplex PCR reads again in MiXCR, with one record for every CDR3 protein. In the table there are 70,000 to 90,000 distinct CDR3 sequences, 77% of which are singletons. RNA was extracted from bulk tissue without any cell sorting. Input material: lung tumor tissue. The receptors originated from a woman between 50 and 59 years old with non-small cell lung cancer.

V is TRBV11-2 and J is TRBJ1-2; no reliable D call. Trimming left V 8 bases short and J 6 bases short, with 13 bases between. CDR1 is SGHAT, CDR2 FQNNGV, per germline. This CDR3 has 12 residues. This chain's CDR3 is CASRSDSHGYTF. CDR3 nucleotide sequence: TGTGCCAGCCGCTCAGATTCCCATGGCTACACCTTC.

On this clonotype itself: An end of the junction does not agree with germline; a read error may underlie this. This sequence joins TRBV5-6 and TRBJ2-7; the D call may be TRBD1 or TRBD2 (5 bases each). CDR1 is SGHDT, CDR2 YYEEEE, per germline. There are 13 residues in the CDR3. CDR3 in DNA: TGTGCCAACAGCCCGACAGAGGGCTACGAGCAGTACTTC. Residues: CANSPTEGYEQYF.

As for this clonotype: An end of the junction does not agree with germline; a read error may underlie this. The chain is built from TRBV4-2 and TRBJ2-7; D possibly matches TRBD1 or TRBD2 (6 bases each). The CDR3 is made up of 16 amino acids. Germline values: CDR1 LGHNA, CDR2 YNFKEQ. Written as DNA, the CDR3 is TGTGCCAGCAGCCAAGATTGGAGTCAGGGGACTTACGAGCAGTATTTC. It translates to CASSQDWSQGTYEQYF.